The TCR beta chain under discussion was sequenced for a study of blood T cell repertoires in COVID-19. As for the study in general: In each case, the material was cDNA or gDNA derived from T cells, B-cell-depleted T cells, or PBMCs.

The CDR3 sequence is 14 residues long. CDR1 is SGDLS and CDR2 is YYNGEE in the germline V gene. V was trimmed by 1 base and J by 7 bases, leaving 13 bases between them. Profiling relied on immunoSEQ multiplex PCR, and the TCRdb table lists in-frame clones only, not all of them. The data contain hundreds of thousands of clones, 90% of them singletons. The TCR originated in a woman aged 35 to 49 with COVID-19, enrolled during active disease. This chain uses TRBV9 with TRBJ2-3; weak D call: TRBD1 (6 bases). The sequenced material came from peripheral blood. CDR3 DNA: TGTGCCAGCAGCGTACGGGACACCCAATATACGCAGTATTTT. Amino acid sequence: CASSVRDTQYTQYF.